The clone carrying this T cell receptor (beta chain) has more than one count but fewer than ten. The antigen is not known. This specimen comes from a study of shared clonotypes between healthy human individuals. Notes on the study in general: Represented diversity, genetic and exposure-history alike, was limited by few donors.

Per the germline V gene, CDR1 is SQVTM and CDR2 is ANQGSEA. The CDR3 covers 12 residues. V was pared by 6 bases and J by 1 base, with 9 bases between. The healthy adult donors were HIV-negative and reported no recent acute infections or vaccinations. Profiling relied on immunoSEQ multiplex PCR, and the TCRdb table lists in-frame clones only, not all of them. This sample yields around 2.3 million clones, of which approximately 94% are seen a single time; approximately 0.13% belongs to the top ten. The rearrangement joins TRBV29-1 to TRBJ1-1, with D maybe TRBD1 (5 bases). The sequencing sample was made of naive CD4+ T cells sorted from blood. Noted subset: CD45RA+ positively selected. The clonotype comes from a man younger than 30 in good health. Here the CDR3 reads CSVGHANTEAFF. CDR3 DNA sequence: TGCAGCGTAGGACATGCGAACACTGAAGCTTTCTTT.